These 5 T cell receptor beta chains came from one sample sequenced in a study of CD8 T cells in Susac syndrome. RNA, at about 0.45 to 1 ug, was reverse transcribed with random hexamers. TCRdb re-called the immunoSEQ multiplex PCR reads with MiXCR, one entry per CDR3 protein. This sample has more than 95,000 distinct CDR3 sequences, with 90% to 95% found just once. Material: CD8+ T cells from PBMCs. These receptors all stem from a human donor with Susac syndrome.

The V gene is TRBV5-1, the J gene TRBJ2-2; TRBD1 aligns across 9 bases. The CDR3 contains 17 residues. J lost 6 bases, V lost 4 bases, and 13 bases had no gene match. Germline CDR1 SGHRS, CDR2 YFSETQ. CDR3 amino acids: CASSVGTGREGAGELFF. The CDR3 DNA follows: TGCGCCAGCAGCGTCGGGACAGGGAGAGAGGGCGCCGGGGAGCTGTTTTTT.

CDR3 residues: CASSSYRTNYYEQYF. The DNA of the CDR3 is TGTGCCAGCAGCTCCTATCGGACTAACTACTACGAGCAGTACTTC. V is TRBV5-6 and J is TRBJ2-7, with TRBD2 as a possible D gene (6 bases). In germline, CDR1 is SGHDT, CDR2 YYEEEE. The CDR3 runs to 15 residues. With 3 bases removed from V and 3 bases from J, the gap between germline ends came to 16 bases.

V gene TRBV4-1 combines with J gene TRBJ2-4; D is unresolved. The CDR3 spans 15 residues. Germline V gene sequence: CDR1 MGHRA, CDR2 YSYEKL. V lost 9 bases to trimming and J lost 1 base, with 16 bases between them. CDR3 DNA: TGCGCCAGTAAAGGTGCGGTCTCGGCCAAAAACATTCAGTACTTC. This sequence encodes CASKGAVSAKNIQYF.

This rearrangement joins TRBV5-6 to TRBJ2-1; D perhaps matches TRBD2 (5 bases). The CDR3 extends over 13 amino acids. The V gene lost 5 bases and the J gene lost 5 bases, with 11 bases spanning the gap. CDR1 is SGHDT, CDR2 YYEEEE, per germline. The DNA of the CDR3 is TGTGCCAGCAGGGAGGTTGACGACAATGAGCAGTTCTTC. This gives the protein CASREVDDNEQFF.

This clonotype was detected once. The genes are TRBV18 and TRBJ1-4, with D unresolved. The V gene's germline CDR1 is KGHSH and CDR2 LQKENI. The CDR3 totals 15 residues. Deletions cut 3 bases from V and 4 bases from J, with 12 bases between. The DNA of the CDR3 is TGTGCCAGCTCACCGTTGACCGCAGATAATGAAAAACTGTTTTTT. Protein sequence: CASSPLTADNEKLFF.